The clone carrying this TCR beta chain has a single count. This sample stems from a study of blood T cell repertoires in COVID-19. Study overall: Acute and convalescent COVID-19 samples came from the United States, Italy and Spain. Sample material is recorded as cDNA or gDNA derived from T cells, B-cell-depleted T cells, or PBMCs.

The CDR3 has 16 amino acids. V lost 6 bases to trimming and J lost 1 base; unmatched junction nucleotides: 6. Germline CDR1 SNHLY, CDR2 FYNNEI. Methods used by the authors: Reference gene primer amplification gave estimated nucleated cell counts. Method: immunoSEQ multiplex PCR; TCRdb's copy keeps in-frame clones and lacks some. Clone size and V and J calls were adopted from that table, with D and trimming inferred from the DNA. This table holds around 220,000 clones, about 88% found once. The clonotype was recovered from a woman in her 40s who had recovered from COVID-19. The sequencing input was peripheral blood. The chain recombines TRBV2 with TRBJ2-3; 11 nucleotides match TRBD1. The CDR3 sequence is CASRKDRGRGTDTQYF. The DNA of the CDR3 is TGTGCCAGCAGGAAGGACAGGGGGCGGGGCACAGATACGCAGTATTTT. Using reference TRBV2 and TRBJ2-3 for the parts outside the CDR3, the full variable domain is EPEVTQTPSHQVTQMGQEVILRCVPISNHLYFYWYRQILGQKVEFLVSFYNNEISEKSEIFDDQFSVERPDGSNFTLKIRSTKLEDSAMYFCASRKDRGRGTDTQYFGPGTRLTVL.